This TCR beta chain was recorded in a study of Siglec-9 on CD8 T cells in melanoma. The V gene's germline CDR1 is SGDLS and CDR2 YYNGEE. CDR3 size: 15 residues. V trimming: 1 base; J trimming: 5 bases; junction bases outside the gene matches: 8. Study-wide results and limits: Siglec-9 reportedly marks and regulates an effector memory CD8+ T-cell subset apparently accumulating in melanoma tumors.

Profiling relied on immunoSEQ multiplex PCR, and the TCRdb table lists in-frame clones only, not all of them. The profile covers approximately 35,000 clones, with 80% to 85% appearing a single time and roughly 1.8% taken by the ten largest. As for this clone: Its matching antigen is unknown.

This chain links TRBV9 with TRBJ2-7; 8 bases fit TRBD2. Sequencing used Siglec-9- CD8+ T cells sorted from blood. This receptor was identified in a human donor in good health. DNA of the CDR3: TGTGCCAGCAGCGTACGGGGGGGCATAGTCGACGAGCAGTACTTC. Translation gives CASSVRGGIVDEQYF.